Below, 27 T cell receptor beta chains from the same sample are listed, as sequenced in a study of CD8 T cells in ankylosing spondylitis. TCRdb passed the 5' RACE reads through MiXCR, listing each CDR3 protein once. The table shows roughly 230,000 distinct CDR3 sequences, with around 8% occurring only once. Specimen: blood, either unsorted or a sorted T cell fraction (not recorded which). The receptors here all came from a female donor with ankylosing spondylitis or in good health (not recorded which).

There are many counts of this clonotype. V gene TRBV7-6 combines with J gene TRBJ1-3; maybe TRBD1 (5 bases). The V end was cut by 1 base, the J end by 2 bases, with 12 bases between. This CDR3 contains 16 residues. CDR1 and CDR2 from the germline V gene are SGHVS and FNYEAQ. The CDR3 protein is CASSLGRQGTGNTIYF. CDR3 sequence (DNA): TGTGCCAGCAGCTTAGGAAGGCAGGGAACTGGAAACACCATATATTTT.

Many counts were recorded for this clonotype. The chain joins TRBV12-3 or TRBV12-4 to TRBJ1-2, with no clear D. The CDR3 sequence is 13 residues long. The V gene lost 3 bases and the J gene lost 8 bases, with 13 bases spanning the gap. CDR3 region: CASSLRGMKGYTF. The CDR3 DNA sequence: TGTGCCAGCAGTTTGCGAGGGATGAAGGGCTACACCTTC.

There are many counts of this clonotype. The CDR3, as DNA: TGTGCCACCAGCAGAGATCGCGAAGTTGGAGAGCAGTTCTTC. It translates to CATSRDREVGEQFF. This chain links TRBV15 with TRBJ2-1; D is unresolved. CDR3 length: 14 residues. Trimming stripped 0 bases from V and 10 bases from J, with 13 bases between. CDR1 and CDR2 (germline): LNHNV, YYDKDF (reference sequence).

The table lists this clonotype with many counts. This chain connects TRBV24-1 to TRBJ2-3, with D maybe TRBD1 (6 bases). The V end lost 4 bases, the J end lost 0 bases, and 16 bases lay between the germline ends. This CDR3 region has 17 residues. From germline, CDR1 is KGHDR and CDR2 SFDVKD. CDR3 in DNA: TGTGCCACCAGTGACCCCCTGAGGGGGATGAGCACAGATACGCAGTATTTT. Its protein product is CATSDPLRGMSTDTQYF.

This clonotype was seen at least ten times. The rearrangement uses TRBV12-3 or TRBV12-4 and TRBJ2-1, with TRBD1 identical over 8 bases. J lost 7 bases, V lost 3 bases, and 11 bases had no gene match. The CDR3 length is 16 residues. The CDR3, as DNA: TGTGCCAGCAGTTTCAGAGGAGGCAGGGGGCCGAATGAGCAGTTCTTC. Translating gives CASSFRGGRGPNEQFF.

This clonotype showed up many times. The junction shows a germline mismatch at one end, possibly a read error. The chain has TRBV20-1 and TRBJ1-2, with D uncertain. This CDR3 comprises 10 residues. Germline CDR1 reads DFQATT; CDR2 reads SNEGSKA (reference sequence). CDR3 loop: CSASLPPNLF. CDR3 in DNA: TGCAGTGCTAGCCTCCCTCCCAACCTCTTC.

This clonotype showed up many times. The chain employs TRBV15 and TRBJ2-3; D assignment may be TRBD1 or TRBD2 (6 bases each). Germline V gene data show CDR1 as LNHNV and CDR2 as YYDKDF (reference sequence). Trimming cost V 0 bases and J 0 bases, with 16 bases left between them. This CDR3 has 18 amino acids. The CDR3 DNA sequence: TGTGCCACCAGCAGAGATTATTTCGGGGGCGGTAGCACAGATACGCAGTATTTT. As protein: CATSRDYFGGGSTDTQYF. The full variable domain, in which reference TRBV15 and TRBJ2-3 provide the parts outside the CDR3, is DAMVIQNPRYQVTQFGKPVTLSCSQTLNHNVMYWYQQKSSQAPKLLFHYYDKDFNNEADTPDNFQSRRPNTSFCFLDIRSPGLGDTAMYLCATSRDYFGGGSTDTQYFGPGTRLTVL.

This clonotype has a count of ten or more. This chain uses TRBV29-1 with TRBJ1-2; no clear D gene. This CDR3 has 12 amino acids. Germline V gives CDR1 SQVTM, CDR2 ANQGSEA. V lost 1 base and J 3 bases, leaving 6 bases between the germline ends. CDR3 residues: CSVEGTDYGYTF. DNA for the CDR3: TGCAGCGTTGAAGGAACAGACTATGGCTACACCTTC.

This clonotype was observed at least ten times. The rearrangement joins TRBV25-1 to TRBJ1-5; D is unresolved. V was clipped by 3 bases and J by 3 bases, with 9 bases between them. Germline V gene data show CDR1 as MGHDK and CDR2 as SYGVNS. The CDR3 covers 14 residues. Here the CDR3 DNA reads TGTGCCAGCAGTGACGGACGGATCAATCAGCCCCAGCATTTT. Translated, it gives CASSDGRINQPQHF.

This clonotype was found many times. The CDR3 reads CASSLAGVIGELFF. The CDR3 region has the DNA TGCGCCAGCAGCTTGGCGGGAGTGATCGGGGAGCTGTTTTTT. The chain uses TRBV5-1 and TRBJ2-2, with D perhaps TRBD2 (6 bases). CDR3 length equals 14 residues. CDR1 is SGHRS, CDR2 YFSETQ, per germline. Trimming removed 0 bases from V and 7 bases from J, with 10 bases in between.

This clonotype was observed at least ten times. The genes are TRBV28 and TRBJ1-4; D not resolved. Trimming stripped 7 bases from V and 2 bases from J, with 11 bases between. CDR1 MDHEN and CDR2 SYDVKM come from the germline V gene. There are 14 residues in the CDR3. DNA of the CDR3: TGTGCCAGCAAGAGGGAACTCACTAATGAAAAACTGTTTTTT. This translates into CASKRELTNEKLFF.

Points on this clonotype: A much larger clone sits a single nucleotide away, making a read error possible. The chain combines TRBV7-9 with TRBJ2-1; TRBD2 agrees at 15 bases. The CDR3 sequence is 16 residues long. Germline V gene sequence: CDR1 SEHNR, CDR2 FQNEAQ (reference sequence). V trimming: 5 bases; J trimming: 12 bases; junction bases outside the gene matches: 11. This CDR3 is CASSPRTSGRAPAQFF. CDR3 DNA sequence: TGTGCCAGCAGCCCCCGGACTAGCGGGAGGGCCCCTGCGCAGTTCTTC.

This clonotype appeared a single time. The junction departs from germline at one end; a sequencing error may be responsible. This chain connects TRBV5-1 to TRBJ2-2, with 14 bases matching TRBD2. CDR1 and CDR2 from the germline V gene are SGHRS and YFSETQ. CDR3 length: 17 amino acids. Written as DNA, the CDR3 is TGCGCCAGCAGCCCGGGACTAGCGGGAGTTCCCAACGGGAAGCTGTTTTTT. Translating gives CASSPGLAGVPNGKLFF.

The chain couples TRBV7-9 to TRBJ2-5; D may be TRBD1 or TRBD2 (5 bases each). The CDR3 is made up of 13 amino acids. Per the germline V gene, CDR1 is SEHNR and CDR2 is FQNEAQ (reference sequence). The germline V and J ends were trimmed by 6 bases and 3 bases, with 11 bases remaining between them. The chain's CDR3 is CASSWDPEETQYF. CDR3 DNA: TGTGCCAGCAGTTGGGACCCTGAAGAGACCCAGTACTTC.

This clonotype was seen ten or more times. V is TRBV12-3 or TRBV12-4 and J is TRBJ1-1; D may be TRBD1 (6 bases). V lost 5 bases and J lost 4, with 11 bases in between. The CDR3 consists of 13 residues. CDR3 sequence: CASSPQQGTEAFF. In nucleotides, the CDR3 is TGTGCCAGCAGTCCGCAACAGGGCACTGAAGCTTTCTTT.

The chain employs TRBV11-2 and TRBJ2-1; 13 bases are shared with TRBD2. J gave up 1 base and V 5 bases, and 8 bases lay outside the gene matches. The germline V gene has CDR1 SGHAT and CDR2 FQNNGV. CDR3 length equals 18 residues. For the CDR3, the DNA is TGTGCCAGCAGCCGTACGGGACTAGCGGGATCTTCCTACAATGAGCAGTTCTTC. As protein: CASSRTGLAGSSYNEQFF.

The CDR3 DNA reads as TGTGCCAGCAGCTCGCGGACTAGCGGGTATCATCCCTACAATGAGCAGTTCTTC. It is translated as CASSSRTSGYHPYNEQFF. V usage is TRBV11-1 and J usage is TRBJ2-1; 11 bases are a match to TRBD2. This CDR3 contains 18 residues. Germline CDR1 is SGHAT and CDR2 is FQDESV (reference sequence). The V segment lost 4 bases and the J segment 2 bases; nucleotides outside the gene matches: 10.

The V and J genes are TRBV7-9 and TRBJ1-1; 9 bases are shared with TRBD1. The CDR3 is made up of 16 amino acids. CDR1 is SEHNR, CDR2 FQNEAQ, per germline (reference sequence). V dropped 3 bases and J dropped 2; count of bases not matched to a gene: 7. The CDR3 DNA sequence: TGTGCCAGCAGCTTCCGGACAGGGGCGGAAAACACTGAAGCTTTCTTT. It is translated as CASSFRTGAENTEAFF.

In this sample, this clonotype turned up many times. The J gene is TRBJ2-7, the V gene TRBV12-3 or TRBV12-4, with 8 positions matching TRBD2. This CDR3 spans 17 amino acids. Trimming cost V 5 bases and J 4 bases; bases outside gene matches: 16. CDR3 DNA: TGTGCCAGCAGTCCCCTGGGGAGCGGGAGTTTCTCTTACGAGCAGTACTTC. It translates to CASSPLGSGSFSYEQYF.

This clonotype came up many times. This sequence joins TRBV9 and TRBJ2-1; possible D gene TRBD1, 5 bases. With 1 base removed from V and 9 bases from J, the gap between germline ends came to 8 bases. Germline lookup yields CDR1 SGDLS and CDR2 YYNGEE. This CDR3 has 12 residues. CDR3 nucleotides: TGTGCCAGCAGCGTACAGGGTACTGAGCAGTTCTTC. Translation: CASSVQGTEQFF.

This clonotype was seen at least ten times. V usage is TRBV4-1 and J usage is TRBJ2-7, with D hard to call. Germline-derived CDR1 and CDR2 are MGHRA and YSYEKL. The CDR3 runs 14 residues. Trimming removed 3 bases at V and 0 bases at J, with 9 bases between. The CDR3 DNA reads as TGCGCCAGCAGCCACGACCCCGGCTCCTACGAGCAGTACTTC. Translation: CASSHDPGSYEQYF.

This clonotype has a count of ten or more. The genes are TRBV6-2 or TRBV6-3 and TRBJ2-2; 7 nucleotides agree with TRBD1. V dropped 1 base and J dropped 0; count of bases not matched to a gene: 5. The CDR3 has 17 amino acids. Per the germline V gene, CDR1 is MNHEY and CDR2 is SVGEGT. This chain's CDR3 is CASSYLGQPANTGELFF. The CDR3 DNA reads TGTGCCAGCAGTTACTTGGGACAGCCCGCGAACACCGGGGAGCTGTTTTTT.

At least ten counts were recorded for this clonotype. This sequence joins TRBV6-2 or TRBV6-3 and TRBJ2-7; weak D call: TRBD1 (6 bases). The length of the CDR3 is 14 residues. Germline V gives CDR1 MNHEY, CDR2 SVGEGT. Trimming cost V 8 bases and J 2 bases, with 16 bases left between them. CDR3 sequence (DNA): TGTGCCAGCTGGGCTACAGGGACCACCTACGAGCAGTACTTC. Its translation: CASWATGTTYEQYF.

A word on this clonotype: A clone one base away is much larger, so this may be a read error. The chain couples TRBV5-4 to TRBJ1-1; D uncertain. Looked up from germline, CDR1 is SGHNT and CDR2 is YYREEE (reference sequence). The CDR3 length is 12 residues. V lost 1 base and J lost 7, with 8 bases in between. CDR3 residues: CASSLSGNEAFF. DNA for the CDR3: TGTGCCAGCAGCTTGTCTGGCAATGAAGCTTTCTTT.

The chain recombines TRBV2 with TRBJ2-7, with TRBD2 as a possible D gene (5 bases). The CDR3 contains 12 residues. V was trimmed by 8 bases and J by 6 bases, leaving 14 bases between them. Germline loops: CDR1 SNHLY, CDR2 FYNNEI. The CDR3 region has the DNA TGTGCCAGCGCCGCGGACTTGAGCGAGCAGTACTTC. This encodes CASAADLSEQYF.

This clonotype was observed at least ten times. The rearrangement uses TRBV24-1 and TRBJ1-5; no firm D call. The ends were cut back, 2 bases at V and 8 bases at J, with 15 bases in the middle. This CDR3 is 15 amino acids long. Germline V gene data show CDR1 as KGHDR and CDR2 as SFDVKD. CDR3 sequence reads: CATSDSSVGSEPQHF. Written as DNA, the CDR3 is TGTGCCACCAGTGATTCATCCGTGGGCAGTGAGCCCCAGCATTTT.

This clonotype was seen many times. The chain joins TRBV20-1 to TRBJ2-1; 11 positions match TRBD2. CDR3 size: 15 residues. Germline-derived CDR1 and CDR2 are DFQATT and SNEGSKA (reference sequence). V lost 6 bases to trimming and J lost 7 bases; unmatched junction nucleotides: 11. The CDR3 loop is CSAKYGLAGGNEQFF. In DNA, the CDR3 is TGCAGTGCCAAATACGGGCTAGCGGGAGGTAATGAGCAGTTCTTC.